This TCR beta chain came from a study of molecular identifiers for immune sequencing clone quantification. The CDR3 length is 15 residues. Trimming took 7 bases from V and 2 from J; bases not matched to a gene: 4. This clonotype has a count of ten or more. TCRdb re-derived calls from the PCR reads in MiXCR, one entry per CDR3 protein. In the table there are around 460,000 distinct CDR3 sequences, 20% to 25% of which are singletons. The clonotype originates from a human donor in good health. Some libraries in this study had Jurkat cell RNA spiked in. Sequencing was carried out using naive CD8+ T cells from blood, with Jurkat cell RNA spiked in. Subset: FACS-sorted CD8+CD4-CCR7+CD45RA+ naive T cells. The V gene is TRBV12-3 or TRBV12-4, the J gene TRBJ2-2; 10 bases agree with TRBD1. In DNA form, the CDR3 reads TGTGCCAGCAAAGGACAGGGGGTAAACACCGGGGAGCTGTTTTTT. Translation: CASKGQGVNTGELFF.